This TCR beta chain derives from a study of glioma-infiltrating T cells after dendritic cell vaccination. Study-level points and caveats: Survival was not directly related to TCR clonality in these patients.

As for time point: after dendritic cell vaccination, including at tumor progression/relapse. The CDR3 extends over 19 amino acids. V shed 3 bases and J 7 bases; nucleotides not matched to a gene: 23. The germline V gene has CDR1 SGHVS and CDR2 FNYEAQ. A word on this clone: The antigen remains unidentified.

Amplification used 60 V beta primers and 13 J beta primers. TCRdb's copy holds only in-frame clones and misses some; the assay was immunoSEQ multiplex PCR. The top ten hold 5.3% of the sample, which has approximately 50,000 clones, roughly 90% seen once. The rearrangement joins TRBV7-6 to TRBJ1-2; 7 nucleotides line up with TRBD1. This TCR came from a human donor with glioblastoma. Source: blood, taken after dendritic cell vaccination. CDR3 bases: TGTGCCAGCAGCTTGTTCATCTGGCAGGGGGGATCAGGTGGAGGTGGCTACACCTTC. Its protein is CASSLFIWQGGSGGGGYTF.